There are a few counts of the clone carrying this TCR beta chain. The sample originates from a study of blood T cell repertoires in COVID-19. Study as a whole: Sites in the United States, Italy and Spain provided acute and convalescent COVID-19 samples. From T cells, B-cell-depleted T cells, or PBMCs came the material, which was cDNA or gDNA.

Per the original methods: Amplifying reference gene primers gave estimates of nucleated cell counts. Assay: immunoSEQ multiplex PCR; the TCRdb copy retains only in-frame clones and omits some. That table is the source of V, J and clone size, and D and trimming were worked out from the DNA. Of about 220,000 clones in the sample, 84% were seen once. This CDR3 is built from 17 residues. The ends lost 5 bases at V and 0 bases at J; junction bases unmatched: 9. Germline V lookup: CDR1 LNHDA, CDR2 SQIVND (reference sequence). Sequencing input: peripheral blood. The V call is TRBV19, the J call TRBJ2-1; the match to TRBD2 covers 8 bases. This clonotype originated in a man between 45 and 60 years old with active or convalescent COVID-19. CDR3 region: CASSLRLAGGSYNEQFF. In DNA form, the CDR3 reads TGTGCCAGTAGTCTACGGCTAGCGGGCGGCTCCTACAATGAGCAGTTCTTC.